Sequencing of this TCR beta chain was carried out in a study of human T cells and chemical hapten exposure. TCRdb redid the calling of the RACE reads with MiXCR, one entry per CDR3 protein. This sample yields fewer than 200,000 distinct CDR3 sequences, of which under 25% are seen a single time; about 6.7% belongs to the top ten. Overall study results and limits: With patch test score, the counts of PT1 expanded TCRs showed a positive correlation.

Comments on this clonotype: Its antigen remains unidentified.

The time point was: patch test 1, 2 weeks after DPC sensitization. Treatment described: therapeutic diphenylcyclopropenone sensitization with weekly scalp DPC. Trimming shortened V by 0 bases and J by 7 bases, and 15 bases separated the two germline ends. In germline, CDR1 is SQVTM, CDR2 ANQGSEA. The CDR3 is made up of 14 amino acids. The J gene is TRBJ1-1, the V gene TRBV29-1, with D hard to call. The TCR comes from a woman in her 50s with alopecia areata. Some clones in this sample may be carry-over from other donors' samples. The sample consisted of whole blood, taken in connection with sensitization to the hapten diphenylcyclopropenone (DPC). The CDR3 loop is CSVEDVGRFGEAFF. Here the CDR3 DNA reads TGCAGCGTTGAAGATGTTGGGCGTTTCGGTGAAGCTTTCTTT.